This T cell receptor beta chain derives from a study of neurological immune-mediated disorders. Study-level findings and limits: CDR3 amino acid sequences found in expanded clones were never shared across subjects, suggesting private repertoires in all groups.

On this clonotype itself: Its antigen is as yet unknown. A much larger clone differs by one base, so this may be a read error.

From the 5' RACE reads, TCRdb called clonotypes with MiXCR, one entry per CDR3 protein. This table holds around 100,000 distinct CDR3 sequences, 9.5% to 14% found once. Time point indicated: longitudinal time-point 3. PBMCs stored at -80 C, 2 million in total, were the source of the unsorted libraries. The receptor's source is a female donor with HTLV-1-associated myelopathy (HAM/TSP). Sequenced sample: PBMCs.

The CDR3 DNA sequence: TGTTCCAGCAGTTTAAACGGTGATGGGCCCCAGCATTTT. Amino acids: CSSSLNGDGPQHF. This chain links TRBV12-3 or TRBV12-4 with TRBJ1-5, with D hard to call. The CDR3 is 13 residues long.